What follows is one T cell receptor beta chain and its context. This CDR3 is built from 16 residues. CDR1 MDHEN and CDR2 SYDVKM come from the germline V gene. The libraries of TRB cDNA were prepared using 5' RACE with UMI labels. TCRdb processed the 5' RACE reads again and assigns one entry to each CDR3 protein, with no DNA. The table lists around 56,000 distinct CDR3 sequences. The data were taken from a study of CXCR3-negative and CXCR3-positive naive CD8 T cells. Sequencing input: naive CXCR3- CD8+ T cells from blood. Subset reported: CD45RO-CCR7+CD27+CD95- naive CD8+ T cells lacking CXCR3 (TNR3-). The chain combines TRBV28 with TRBJ2-5; TCRdb returns TRBD2, unconfirmable since there is no DNA. This sequence originates from a human donor in good health. Some clones in this sample may be carry-over from other donors' samples. The CDR3 is CATSYPERREQETQYF.